The 12 T cell receptor beta chains reported below all come from one sample, sequenced in a study of CD8+ T cells in alopecia areata. Sequencing relied on a cDNA template that was reverse transcribed from extracted RNA. This table comes from immunoSEQ multiplex PCR, and its TCRdb copy is limited to in-frame clones, with some not included. Of more than 150,000 clones listed, 50% to 60% are singletons. The specimen was CD4+ T cells sorted from blood, collected at week 0. These receptors all stem from a human donor with alopecia areata.

This clone has a handful of counts. The V call is TRBV30, the J call TRBJ2-2, with unresolved D. The CDR3 loop spans 14 amino acids. CDR1 and CDR2 (germline): GTSNPN, SVGIG (reference sequence). Trimming removed 2 bases from V and 5 bases from J, with 12 bases in between. CDR3: CAWSRVGSTGELFF. The CDR3 bases are TGTGCCTGGAGTAGAGTGGGGTCGACCGGGGAGCTGTTTTTT.

This clone was seen a few times. The chain has TRBV10-3 and TRBJ1-1; no definite D call. The CDR3 is made up of 12 amino acids. Looked up from germline, CDR1 is ENHRY and CDR2 is SYGVKD. V lost 6 bases, J lost 3 bases, and 8 bases lay in between. The CDR3 sequence: CAIRDPDTEAFF. DNA for the CDR3: TGTGCCATCAGGGACCCAGACACTGAAGCTTTCTTT.

The gene calls are TRBV7-2 and TRBJ2-5; no definite D call. The V end lost 1 base, the J end lost 5 bases, and 11 bases lay between the germline ends. CDR3 length equals 14 residues. Germline values: CDR1 SGHTA, CDR2 FQGNSA. CDR3 in amino acids: CASSLGFRSETQYF. The CDR3 region has the DNA TGTGCCAGCAGCTTAGGTTTTAGGTCGGAGACCCAGTACTTC.

The V call is TRBV29-1, the J call TRBJ2-1; perhaps TRBD2 as D (7 bases). V gave up 7 bases and J gave up 6 bases, with 16 bases separating them. The CDR3 contains 13 residues. Per germline, CDR1 SQVTM and CDR2 ANQGSEA. The CDR3 DNA follows: TGCAGCGCTCGCGGGGGCTCGGGCAATGAGCAGTTCTTC. Encoded protein: CSARGGSGNEQFF.

The CDR3 reads CSAGTHTDTQYF. The CDR3 DNA sequence: TGCAGCGCTGGGACACACACAGATACGCAGTATTTT. The chain carries TRBV29-1 and TRBJ2-3; D may be TRBD1 (6 bases). The CDR3 has 12 residues. V was clipped by 7 bases and J by 2 bases, with 10 bases between them. Germline-derived CDR1 and CDR2 are SQVTM and ANQGSEA.

This clone was seen only once. CDR3 residues: CASSQAGLQETQYF. CDR3 sequence (DNA): TGCGCCAGCAGCCAAGCGGGCCTGCAAGAGACCCAGTACTTC. V is TRBV4-1 and J is TRBJ2-5; unclear D gene. V was clipped by 1 base and J by 2 bases, with 8 bases between them. The CDR3 is 14 amino acids. Germline values: CDR1 MGHRA, CDR2 YSYEKL.

This clone was seen repeatedly, ten times or more. V usage is TRBV14 and J usage is TRBJ1-5; no clear D. The V gene lost 4 bases and the J gene lost 2 bases, with 6 bases spanning the gap. The germline CDR1 and CDR2 sequences are SGHDN and FVKESK. The CDR3 loop spans 13 amino acids. The chain's CDR3 is CASSRSGNQPQHF. CDR3 DNA: TGTGCCAGCAGCCGCAGTGGCAATCAGCCCCAGCATTTT.

This clone came up a few times. The gene calls are TRBV29-1 and TRBJ1-1; D call uncertain. The length of the CDR3 is 13 residues. Trimming left V 3 bases short and J 9 bases short, with 17 bases between. CDR1 is SQVTM, CDR2 ANQGSEA, per germline. The CDR3 here is CSVDQGSLFKAFF. For the CDR3, the DNA is TGCAGCGTTGATCAAGGCTCTCTCTTCAAAGCTTTCTTT.

The chain couples TRBV5-1 to TRBJ2-7; D unresolved. The V gene lost 0 bases and the J gene lost 2 bases, with 12 bases spanning the gap. Germline values: CDR1 SGHRS, CDR2 YFSETQ. The CDR3 length is 15 residues. CDR3 in amino acids: CASSLVAGTTYEQYF. The CDR3 bases are TGCGCCAGCAGCTTGGTAGCAGGTACCACCTACGAGCAGTACTTC.

The chain links TRBV5-1 to TRBJ2-4; 7 nucleotides line up with TRBD1. CDR3 length equals 15 residues. Trimming removed 4 bases from V and 3 bases from J; junction bases left unmatched: 7. The germline V gene has CDR1 SGHRS and CDR2 YFSETQ. As DNA, the CDR3 is TGCGCCAGCAGCCCCGGGACAGACTACAAAAACATTCAGTACTTC. Translation gives CASSPGTDYKNIQYF.

Here the CDR3 reads CASGSNEKLFF. CDR3 DNA: TGCGCCAGCGGCTCGAATGAAAAACTGTTTTTT. This chain links TRBV4-1 with TRBJ1-4; no firm D call. This CDR3 contains 11 residues. CDR1 and CDR2 from the germline V gene are MGHRA and YSYEKL. The germline V and J ends were trimmed by 8 bases and 5 bases, with 6 bases remaining between them.

This clone has a handful of counts. V usage is TRBV2 and J usage is TRBJ1-5; 7 bases fit TRBD1. CDR3 length: 13 amino acids. The germline CDR1 and CDR2 sequences are SNHLY and FYNNEI. J gave up 4 bases and V 6 bases, and 3 bases lay outside the gene matches. DNA of the CDR3: TGTGCCAGCAGACAGGGGTATAATCAGCCCCAGCATTTT. Translation gives CASRQGYNQPQHF.